The 32 T cell receptor beta chains below all came from one sample that was sequenced in a study of T cells in Graves' hyperthyroidism and ophthalmopathy. Researchers amplified the TCR beta CDR3 regions from RNA transcripts. RT-PCR in the first round (using the HTBI primer set) targeted the TCR CDR3. TCRdb re-analysed the multiplex PCR reads in MiXCR, keeping a single row per CDR3 protein. Seen here are 300,000 or so distinct CDR3 sequences, around a fifth observed once, and the top ten hold over 45%. The sequenced sample was blood. The receptors were gathered from a woman aged 45-60 years with Graves' hyperthyroidism.

There are a few counts of this clonotype. The V gene is TRBV10-3, the J gene TRBJ2-3; TRBD2 might be the D (6 bases). The CDR3 is 15 amino acids. The V end was cut by 4 bases, the J end by 1 base, with 12 bases between. The germline V gene has CDR1 ENHRY and CDR2 SYGVKD. The CDR3 protein is CAISAVAARTDTQYF. CDR3 sequence (DNA): TGTGCCATCAGTGCGGTAGCGGCCCGCACAGATACGCAGTATTTT.

This clonotype showed up many times. As DNA, the CDR3 is TGTGCCAGCAGAACCGGGACAATCAGCAATCAGCCCCAGCATTTT. Translated, it gives CASRTGTISNQPQHF. V usage is TRBV12-3 or TRBV12-4 and J usage is TRBJ1-5; possible D gene TRBD1, 6 bases. The CDR3 is made up of 15 amino acids. The ends were cut back, 6 bases at V and 1 base at J, with 13 bases in the middle.

This sequence joins TRBV25-1 and TRBJ1-4; possibly TRBD1 for D (5 bases). V was trimmed by 3 bases and J by 7 bases, leaving 15 bases between them. The CDR3 sequence is 15 residues long. Germline V gives CDR1 MGHDK, CDR2 SYGVNS. The CDR3 nucleotides read TGTGCCAGCAGTGACCCCAGGGTACCTTCTGAAAAACTGTTTTTT. Amino acids: CASSDPRVPSEKLFF. Based on the CDR3 plus reference TRBV25-1 and TRBJ1-4, the full variable domain is EADIYQTPRYLVIGTGKKITLECSQTMGHDKMYWYQQDPGMELHLIHYSYGVNSTEKGDLSSESTVSRIRTEHFPLTLESARPSHTSQYLCASSDPRVPSEKLFFGSGTQLSVL.

This clonotype was picked up a small number of times. The chain carries TRBV7-6 and TRBJ2-1; D perhaps matches TRBD2 (6 bases). V lost 4 bases to trimming and J lost 2 bases, with 15 bases between them. This CDR3 region has 16 residues. Germline-derived CDR1 and CDR2 are SGHVS and FNYEAQ. CDR3 nucleotide sequence: TGTGCCAGCAGCTCTATAGCGGCACAGCCCTACAATGAGCAGTTCTTC. Residues: CASSSIAAQPYNEQFF.

At least ten counts were recorded for this clonotype. This chain uses TRBV15 with TRBJ2-7; 8 positions agree with TRBD2. Trimming cost V 0 bases and J 4 bases; bases outside gene matches: 5. From germline, CDR1 is LNHNV and CDR2 YYDKDF (reference sequence). This CDR3 spans 15 amino acids. As DNA, the CDR3 is TGTGCCACCAGCAGAGATCTGGGACTAGGTTACGAGCAGTACTTC. Protein: CATSRDLGLGYEQYF.

In its sample, this clonotype was seen many times. The chain joins TRBV5-1 to TRBJ2-7; TRBD1 aligns across 9 bases. V was pared by 3 bases and J by 1 base, with 2 bases of the junction left unmatched. Per the germline V gene, CDR1 is SGHRS and CDR2 is YFSETQ. The CDR3 spans 14 residues. CDR3 nucleotides: TGCGCCAGCAGCTGGGGGACAGGGTCCTACGAGCAGTACTTC. Translating gives CASSWGTGSYEQYF.

This clonotype was observed a handful of times. The chain carries TRBV28 and TRBJ1-1; D is perhaps TRBD1 (5 bases). CDR1 is MDHEN and CDR2 is SYDVKM in the germline V gene. V dropped 3 bases and J dropped 1 base, with 9 bases sitting between them. The CDR3 consists of 14 residues. The CDR3 is CASSLVGRNTEAFF. The DNA for the CDR3 is TGTGCCAGCAGTTTGGTGGGGCGGAACACTGAAGCTTTCTTT.

About this clonotype: Just one base apart from a much larger clone, this may be a read error. V usage is TRBV7-2 and J usage is TRBJ2-7; D is perhaps TRBD1 (6 bases). Germline values: CDR1 SGHTA, CDR2 FQGNSA. CDR3 size: 15 residues. As DNA, the CDR3 is TGTGCCAGCAGCGTCTCGGGACACACTCTTTACGGGCAGTACTTC. The encoded protein is CASSVSGHTLYGQYF.

This clonotype was counted ten times or more. CDR3 region: CASSLWTGVRQPQHF. The CDR3 DNA sequence: TGTGCCAGCAGCTTGTGGACAGGGGTACGACAGCCCCAGCATTTT. The genes are TRBV5-6 and TRBJ1-5, with 9 nucleotides matching TRBD1. Trimming cost V 1 base and J 7 bases; bases outside gene matches: 6. There are 15 residues in the CDR3. Germline lookup yields CDR1 SGHDT and CDR2 YYEEEE.

There are many counts of this clonotype. This chain connects TRBV30 to TRBJ2-1; D gene ambiguous. V shed 0 bases and J shed 7 bases, with 7 bases lying between them. Looked up from germline, CDR1 is GTSNPN and CDR2 is SVGIG (reference sequence). CDR3 length equals 12 residues. The DNA for the CDR3 is TGTGCCTGGAGTGTCGTGGGGAATGAGCAGTTCTTC. Translation: CAWSVVGNEQFF.

A few counts support this clonotype. Germline and junction disagree at one end, which may indicate a read error. The gene calls are TRBV18 and TRBJ1-1; D uncertain. Germline lookup yields CDR1 KGHSH and CDR2 LQKENI. The CDR3 spans 12 residues. CDR3 protein: CACSSLDGEAFF. In nucleotides, the CDR3 is TGTGCCTGCTCATCGCTCGACGGGGAAGCTTTCTTT. The complete variable domain, with remaining parts taken from reference TRBV18 and TRBJ1-1, reads NAGVMQNPRHLVRRRGQEARLRCSPMKGHSHVYWYRQLPEEGLKFMVYLQKENIIDESGMPKERFSAEFPKEGPSILRIQQVVRGDSAAYFCACSSLDGEAFFGQGTRLTVV.

This clonotype came up many times. J is TRBJ2-7 and V is TRBV28; 14 bases are a match to TRBD2. V was pared by 6 bases and J by 2 bases, with 9 bases of the junction left unmatched. Germline V gene data show CDR1 as MDHEN and CDR2 as SYDVKM. The CDR3 contains 17 residues. CDR3 sequence reads: CASRPGLAGVRTYEQYF. Here the CDR3 DNA reads TGTGCCAGCAGACCGGGACTAGCGGGAGTACGGACCTACGAGCAGTACTTC.

CDR3 nucleotides: TGTGCCAGCAGTGAAAGCAGGGGCGGCCCAGATACGCAGTATTTT. It translates to CASSESRGGPDTQYF. The chain links TRBV28 to TRBJ2-3; a possible D gene is TRBD1 (6 bases). Germline-derived CDR1 and CDR2 are MDHEN and SYDVKM. Trimming pared 5 bases from V and 4 bases from J, leaving 16 bases between. The CDR3 is made up of 15 amino acids.

At least ten counts were recorded for this clonotype. This chain joins TRBV7-9 and TRBJ2-2; D is ambiguous. Trimming shortened V by 5 bases and J by 2 bases, and 9 bases separated the two germline ends. The CDR3 spans 14 residues. Germline CDR1 SEHNR, CDR2 FQNEAQ (reference sequence). The CDR3 region has the DNA TGTGCCAGCAGCATAAATCTTAACACCGGGGAGCTGTTTTTT. As protein: CASSINLNTGELFF.

The sample holds many counts of this clonotype. The chain is built from TRBV28 and TRBJ2-1; D gene ambiguous. Germline V gene sequence: CDR1 MDHEN, CDR2 SYDVKM. V lost 3 bases and J 5 bases, leaving 8 bases between the germline ends. This CDR3 comprises 13 residues. The CDR3 region has the DNA TGTGCCAGCAGTTTGAGAAGGAACAATGAGCAGTTCTTC. It translates to CASSLRRNNEQFF.

Only a few counts were recorded for this clonotype. The chain links TRBV2 to TRBJ1-2; D not resolved. V dropped 5 bases and J dropped 8 bases, with 18 bases sitting between them. The CDR3 length is 14 residues. Per the germline V gene, CDR1 is SNHLY and CDR2 is FYNNEI. The CDR3 DNA reads as TGTGCCAGCAGTTTCCGAGGTGCATCTCAGGGCTACACCTTC. Its translation: CASSFRGASQGYTF.

This clonotype showed up just a few times. The genes are TRBV6-1 and TRBJ2-1; D is undetermined. The CDR3 covers 15 residues. Trimming cost V 6 bases and J 4 bases, with 16 bases left between them. Germline-derived CDR1 and CDR2 are MNHNS and SASEGT. The CDR3 bases are TGTGCCAGCAGAGCACCGGGCCGCGGATACAATGAGCAGTTCTTC. It yields the protein CASRAPGRGYNEQFF.

This clonotype was seen only once. The V gene is TRBV11-2, the J gene TRBJ2-3; the D is unclear. This CDR3 is built from 14 residues. V was shortened by 2 bases and J by 2 bases, with 8 bases between the two germline ends. Germline values: CDR1 SGHAT, CDR2 FQNNGV. This chain's CDR3 is CASSLRPNTDTQYF. The CDR3 DNA follows: TGTGCCAGCAGCTTAAGGCCTAACACAGATACGCAGTATTTT.

This CDR3 reads CASTPGELHEQFF. CDR3 bases: TGTGCCAGCACTCCAGGCGAGCTACATGAGCAGTTCTTC. This rearrangement joins TRBV12-3 or TRBV12-4 to TRBJ2-1; D gene unclear. The CDR3 is 13 residues long. V was trimmed by 7 bases and J by 8 bases, leaving 15 bases between them.

The chain joins TRBV10-3 to TRBJ2-1, with TRBD1 identical over 10 bases. Germline trimming cut 10 bases from V and 6 bases from J; bases unmatched to any gene: 9. Germline loops: CDR1 ENHRY, CDR2 SYGVKD. CDR3 length: 14 residues. CDR3 region: CATSPGTGVNEQFF. Here the CDR3 DNA reads TGTGCCACCAGCCCCGGGACAGGGGTCAATGAGCAGTTCTTC.

This clonotype was detected ten times or more. The rearrangement links TRBV20-1 to TRBJ1-2, with D perhaps TRBD1 (5 bases). The CDR3 is 17 amino acids. Germline CDR1 DFQATT, CDR2 SNEGSKA (reference sequence). Trimming stripped 4 bases from V and 4 bases from J, with 25 bases between. The DNA of the CDR3 is TGCAGTGCTACCACGGAGGGGCTGGAGAGGATTGGCTATGGCTACACCTTC. Amino acid sequence: CSATTEGLERIGYGYTF.

This clonotype was found many times. The genes are TRBV27 and TRBJ2-5, with a possible D match to TRBD1 (8 bases). CDR1 is MNHEY and CDR2 is SMNVEV in the germline V gene (reference sequence). Trimming took off 6 bases at V and 5 bases at J, with 16 bases between the two ends. The CDR3 covers 14 residues. CDR3 sequence (DNA): TGTGCCAGCAGCGCTACAGGGGGGGTCGAGACCCAGTACTTC. It encodes CASSATGGVETQYF.

Many counts were recorded for this clonotype. The chain has TRBV3-1 and TRBJ1-2; a possible D gene is TRBD1 (6 bases). The V gene lost 4 bases and the J gene lost 2 bases, with 11 bases spanning the gap. The germline V gene has CDR1 LGHDT and CDR2 YNNKEL (reference sequence). This CDR3 has 14 amino acids. CDR3 sequence reads: CASSLGQTNYGYTF. CDR3 nucleotide sequence: TGTGCCAGCAGCCTTGGACAGACAAACTATGGCTACACCTTC.

This clonotype was detected many times. V and J are TRBV28 and TRBJ1-2; unclear D gene. The CDR3 consists of 12 residues. V lost 4 bases, J lost 8 bases, and 11 bases lay in between. Germline CDR1 is MDHEN and CDR2 is SYDVKM. CDR3 nucleotides: TGTGCCAGCAGTTCACTTGGGGTCGGCTACACCTTC. Translated, it gives CASSSLGVGYTF.

This clonotype turned up a few times. V gene TRBV7-6 combines with J gene TRBJ2-5; the D is unclear. The CDR3 length is 12 residues. Trimming shortened V by 5 bases and J by 4 bases, and 8 bases separated the two germline ends. Germline CDR1 and CDR2: SGHVS and FNYEAQ. CDR3 bases: TGTGCCAGCAGCCCAACAGCAGAGACCCAGTACTTC. Protein: CASSPTAETQYF. The full variable domain, its missing parts supplied by reference TRBV7-6 and TRBJ2-5, is GAGVSQSPRYKVTKRGQDVALRCDPISGHVSLYWYRQALGQGPEFLTYFNYEAQQDKSGLPNDRFSAERPEGSISTLTIQRTEQRDSAMYRCASSPTAETQYFGPGTRLLVL.

A single count supports this clonotype. The chain couples TRBV2 to TRBJ1-2, with TRBD1 as a possible D gene (6 bases). Per the germline V gene, CDR1 is SNHLY and CDR2 is FYNNEI. V was cut by 7 bases and J by 8 bases, with 20 bases left in between. The CDR3 sequence is 14 residues long. CDR3 amino acids: CASTDGGPSGGYTF. DNA for the CDR3: TGTGCCAGCACCGACGGGGGGCCGTCTGGCGGCTACACCTTC. Full variable domain (outside the CDR3, taken from reference TRBV2 and TRBJ1-2): EPEVTQTPSHQVTQMGQEVILRCVPISNHLYFYWYRQILGQKVEFLVSFYNNEISEKSEIFDDQFSVERPDGSNFTLKIRSTKLEDSAMYFCASTDGGPSGGYTFGSGTRLTVV.

This clonotype was seen a handful of times. The J gene is TRBJ1-2, the V gene TRBV10-3, with D possibly TRBD1 on 5 matching bases. Germline V gene lookup returns CDR1 ENHRY and CDR2 SYGVKD. The CDR3 runs 12 residues. The germline V and J ends were trimmed by 3 bases and 9 bases, with 11 bases remaining between them. The CDR3: CAISDKGSSYTF. The CDR3 DNA is TGTGCCATCAGTGATAAGGGGTCGAGCTACACCTTC.

This clonotype was seen at least ten times. V gene TRBV10-3 combines with J gene TRBJ2-3; no reliable D call. Germline V CDR1 and CDR2: ENHRY, SYGVKD. This CDR3 is 13 amino acids long. The ends were cut back, 2 bases at V and 1 base at J, with 4 bases in the middle. CDR3 sequence reads: CAISEVGTDTQYF. The CDR3 DNA follows: TGTGCCATCAGTGAGGTGGGCACAGATACGCAGTATTTT.

This sequence joins TRBV2 and TRBJ1-6, with 9 positions matching TRBD1. The V and J ends lost 6 bases and 4 bases, in that order; junction bases with no gene match: 7. This CDR3 is 16 amino acids long. CDR1 is SNHLY and CDR2 is FYNNEI in the germline V gene. Written as DNA, the CDR3 is TGTGCCAGCAGGACCCCCGGGACAGGGTATAATTCACCCCTCCACTTT. Protein: CASRTPGTGYNSPLHF. Drawing the rest from reference TRBV2 and TRBJ1-6, the complete variable domain is EPEVTQTPSHQVTQMGQEVILRCVPISNHLYFYWYRQILGQKVEFLVSFYNNEISEKSEIFDDQFSVERPDGSNFTLKIRSTKLEDSAMYFCASRTPGTGYNSPLHFGNGTRLTVT.

V and J are TRBV28 and TRBJ2-4; no clear D gene. Germline CDR1 reads MDHEN; CDR2 reads SYDVKM. There are 13 residues in the CDR3. Trimming took off 5 bases at V and 9 bases at J, with 14 bases between the two ends. Here the CDR3 reads CASSQATWGIQYF. In DNA form, the CDR3 reads TGTGCCAGCAGTCAGGCGACATGGGGCATTCAGTACTTC.

Many counts were recorded for this clonotype. The chain is built from TRBV20-1 and TRBJ2-1; the D is unclear. The length of the CDR3 is 11 residues. V lost 5 bases and J 5 bases, leaving 7 bases between the germline ends. CDR1 DFQATT and CDR2 SNEGSKA come from the germline V gene (reference sequence). CDR3 nucleotide sequence: TGCAGTGCTTATCGGAACAATGAGCAGTTCTTC. It translates to CSAYRNNEQFF.

This clonotype was observed at least ten times. The chain is built from TRBV5-1 and TRBJ2-1; D perhaps matches TRBD1 (5 bases). CDR3 length: 15 residues. Germline assignment: CDR1 SGHRS and CDR2 YFSETQ. The ends were cut back, 2 bases at V and 7 bases at J, with 16 bases in the middle. CDR3 amino acids: CASSLGGGRANEQFF. The CDR3, as DNA: TGCGCCAGCAGCTTAGGCGGTGGCAGGGCGAATGAGCAGTTCTTC. Full variable domain (remainder filled in from reference TRBV5-1 and TRBJ2-1): KAGVTQTPRYLIKTRGQQVTLSCSPISGHRSVSWYQQTPGQGLQFLFEYFSETQRNKGNFPGRFSGRQFSNSRSEMNVSTLELGDSALYLCASSLGGGRANEQFFGPGTRLTVL.